Sequencing of this TCR beta chain was carried out in a study of blood T cell repertoires in COVID-19. Study in general: The United States, Italy and Spain were the sources of the acute and convalescent COVID-19 samples. PBMCs, B-cell-depleted T cells, or T cells were the source of the cDNA or gDNA that made up the material.

Original processing notes: Nucleated cell number was recorded as an estimate derived from reference gene primer amplification. Sequencing was performed with immunoSEQ multiplex PCR; in TCRdb, only in-frame clones are kept and a portion is missing. V, J and clone size reflect that table, while D and trimming were determined from the DNA. The sample yields about 75,000 clones, 90% seen once. Germline CDR1 and CDR2: SGDLS and YYNGEE. Trimming took 0 bases from V and 6 from J, leaving 12 bases between them. The CDR3 runs to 14 residues. The sequence was obtained from a human donor in a cohort sampled during active COVID-19. The gene calls are TRBV9 and TRBJ1-2; D not resolved. Sequencing was performed on peripheral blood. CDR3 sequence: CASSVVNLRNGYTF. CDR3 nucleotide sequence: TGTGCCAGCAGCGTAGTTAACCTGAGGAATGGCTACACCTTC. The complete variable domain, with remaining parts taken from reference TRBV9 and TRBJ1-2, reads DSGVTQTPKHLITATGQRVTLRCSPRSGDLSVYWYQQSLDQGLQFLIQYYNGEERAKGNILERFSAQQFPDLHSELNLSSLELGDSALYFCASSVVNLRNGYTFGSGTRLTVV.